The 12 T cell receptor beta chains given below trace back to one sample, sequenced in a study of CD8 T cells in ankylosing spondylitis (TCRdb year 2017). Broad study findings and their caveats: Blood from ankylosing spondylitis patients appeared to be characterized by a TCR beta motif made up of several highly homologous amino acid variants.

Preparation of the library involved 5' RACE. The instrument given in TCRdb is Illumina HiSeq 2500. TCRdb's own reprocessing of the public reads used fastp at Q25 and MiXCR and kept productive beta chains. Rows are unified per CDR3 protein, each entry keeping the most common DNA and genes. Within this sample are approximately 400,000 distinct CDR3 sequences, with roughly 25% of them counted one time only. Roughly 0.9% of the sample lies in the top ten. These receptors have no known antigen. What was sequenced was blood, either unsorted or a sorted T cell fraction (not recorded which). The origin of the receptors is a male donor with ankylosing spondylitis.

The sample holds many counts of this clonotype. The chain uses TRBV20-1 and TRBJ2-7; D uncertain. Germline assignment: CDR1 DFQATT and CDR2 SNEGSKA (reference sequence). This CDR3 comprises 14 residues. Trimming stripped 3 bases from V and 3 bases from J, with 15 bases between. The CDR3 DNA follows: TGCAGTGCTAGTAGGGCCGATTCTGTCTACGAGCAGTACTTC. Its translation is CSASRADSVYEQYF.

The chain is built from TRBV19 and TRBJ2-3; no reliable D call. Trimming pared 6 bases from V and 6 bases from J, leaving 10 bases between. The CDR3 contains 12 residues. Germline loops: CDR1 LNHDA, CDR2 SQIVND (reference sequence). The CDR3 region is CASRDRWDTQYF. In DNA, the CDR3 is TGTGCCAGTAGGGACCGGTGGGATACGCAGTATTTT.

This clonotype was seen a handful of times. The chain combines TRBV15 with TRBJ2-5, with D possibly called TRBD1 or TRBD2 (6 bases each). Germline CDR1 is LNHNV and CDR2 is YYDKDF (reference sequence). The CDR3 has 15 amino acids. The V gene lost 5 bases and the J gene lost 9 bases, with 22 bases spanning the gap. This CDR3 reads CATSGNRALRGSQYF. As DNA, the CDR3 is TGTGCCACCAGCGGAAACAGGGCCCTCCGGGGGTCCCAGTACTTC.

The sample holds a few counts of this clonotype. The V gene is TRBV6-5, the J gene TRBJ2-3; 8 bases align to TRBD2. The CDR3 covers 17 residues. The V gene's germline CDR1 is MNHEY and CDR2 SVGAGI. Losses at the gene ends were 2 bases for V and 2 bases for J; bases not matched to a gene: 9. DNA of the CDR3: TGTGCCAGCAGTTACACGGGTAATAGCGGGGTCACAGATACGCAGTATTTT. This translates into CASSYTGNSGVTDTQYF.

The table lists this clonotype with a few counts. The rearrangement links TRBV7-2 to TRBJ2-3, with D uncertain. The length of the CDR3 is 12 residues. Trimming pared 5 bases from V and 7 bases from J, leaving 10 bases between. Germline lookup yields CDR1 SGHTA and CDR2 FQGNSA. Written as DNA, the CDR3 is TGTGCCAGCAGCCCCGGGTTTTATACGCAGTATTTT. Residues: CASSPGFYTQYF.

The rearrangement joins TRBV20-1 to TRBJ2-3; the D gene could be TRBD1 or TRBD2 (5 bases each). V was shortened by 3 bases and J by 1 base, with 11 bases between the two germline ends. The germline gives CDR1 DFQATT, CDR2 SNEGSKA (reference sequence). This CDR3 has 14 residues. CDR3 bases: TGCAGTGCTAGCCCCCCGGGGCGCACAGATACGCAGTATTTT. Protein sequence: CSASPPGRTDTQYF.

The genes are TRBV19 and TRBJ2-1, with 10 nucleotides matching TRBD2. The length of the CDR3 is 17 residues. V shed 2 bases and J 9 bases; nucleotides not matched to a gene: 13. CDR1 is LNHDA and CDR2 is SQIVND in the germline V gene (reference sequence). This chain's CDR3 is CASSIMTWSGRAIEQFF. CDR3 nucleotides: TGTGCCAGTAGTATAATGACTTGGAGCGGGAGGGCCATTGAGCAGTTCTTC.

The rearrangement links TRBV29-1 to TRBJ2-6; D might be TRBD1 or TRBD2, each matching 6 bases. V was clipped by 3 bases and J by 0 bases, with 15 bases between them. CDR1 is SQVTM and CDR2 is ANQGSEA in the germline V gene. This CDR3 region has 17 residues. CDR3 region: CSVEDRGLSSGANVLTF. The CDR3 DNA reads as TGCAGCGTTGAGGACCGGGGGCTCAGCTCTGGGGCCAACGTCCTGACTTTC. Complete variable domain (other parts from reference TRBV29-1 and TRBJ2-6): SAVISQKPSRDICQRGTSLTIQCQVDSQVTMMFWYRQQPGQSLTLIATANQGSEATYESGFVIDKFPISRPNLTFSTLTVSNMSPEDSSIYLCSVEDRGLSSGANVLTFGAGSRLTVL.

The rearrangement links TRBV18 to TRBJ2-3, with 10 positions matching TRBD2. Germline CDR1 is KGHSH and CDR2 is LQKENI. Trimming removed 2 bases from V and 6 bases from J; junction bases left unmatched: 8. The CDR3 sequence is 16 residues long. CDR3: CASSPSASGSSDTQYF. The DNA of the CDR3 is TGTGCCAGCTCACCAAGTGCTAGCGGGAGTAGTGATACGCAGTATTTT.

V gene TRBV6-1 combines with J gene TRBJ2-1, with a possible D match to TRBD1 (5 bases). V shed 6 bases and J shed 3 bases, with 12 bases lying between them. Germline lookup yields CDR1 MNHNS and CDR2 SASEGT. The length of the CDR3 is 14 residues. The CDR3 DNA is TGTGCCAGCAGCCCTAGGGGCCTCTACAATGAGCAGTTCTTC. Protein: CASSPRGLYNEQFF.

The V gene is TRBV30, the J gene TRBJ1-1; D gene uncertain. The V gene lost 0 bases and the J gene lost 3 bases, with 5 bases spanning the gap. CDR3 size: 12 residues. CDR1 is GTSNPN, CDR2 SVGIG, per germline (reference sequence). CDR3 DNA sequence: TGTGCCTGGAGTGTGGCGGACACTGAAGCTTTCTTT. It encodes CAWSVADTEAFF.

This chain joins TRBV20-1 and TRBJ2-1; TRBD2 agrees at 11 bases. This CDR3 has 14 amino acids. CDR1 DFQATT and CDR2 SNEGSKA come from the germline V gene (reference sequence). The CDR3 sequence: CSIRGTSGYNEQFF. The CDR3 DNA reads TGCAGCATCCGGGGGACTAGCGGCTACAATGAGCAGTTCTTC.